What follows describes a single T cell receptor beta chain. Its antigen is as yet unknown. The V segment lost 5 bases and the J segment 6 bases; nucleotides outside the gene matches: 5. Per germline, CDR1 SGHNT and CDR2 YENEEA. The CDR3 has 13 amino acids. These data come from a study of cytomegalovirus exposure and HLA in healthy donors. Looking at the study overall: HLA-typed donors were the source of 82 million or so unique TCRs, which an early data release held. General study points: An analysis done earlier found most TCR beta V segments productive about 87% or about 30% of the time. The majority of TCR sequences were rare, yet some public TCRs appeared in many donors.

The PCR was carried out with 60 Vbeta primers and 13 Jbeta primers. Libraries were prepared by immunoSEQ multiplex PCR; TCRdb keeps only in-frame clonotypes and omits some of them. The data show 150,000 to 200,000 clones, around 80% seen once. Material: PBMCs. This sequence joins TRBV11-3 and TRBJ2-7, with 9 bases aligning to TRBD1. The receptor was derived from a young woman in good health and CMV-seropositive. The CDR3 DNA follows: TGTGCCAGCAGCCGGACAGGGGTGAGCGAGCAGTACTTC. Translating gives CASSRTGVSEQYF.